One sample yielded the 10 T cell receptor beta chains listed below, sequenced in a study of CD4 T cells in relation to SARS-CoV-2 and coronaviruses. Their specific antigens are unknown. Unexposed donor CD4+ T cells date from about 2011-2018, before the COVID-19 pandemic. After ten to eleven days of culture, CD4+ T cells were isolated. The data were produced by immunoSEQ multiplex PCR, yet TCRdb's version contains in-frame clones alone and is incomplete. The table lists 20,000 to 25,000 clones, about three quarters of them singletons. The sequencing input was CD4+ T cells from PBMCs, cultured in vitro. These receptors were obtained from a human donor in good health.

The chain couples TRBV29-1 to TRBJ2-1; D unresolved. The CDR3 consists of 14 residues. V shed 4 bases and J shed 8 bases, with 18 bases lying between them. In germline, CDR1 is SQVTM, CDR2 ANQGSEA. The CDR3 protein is CSVGQAELIYEQFF. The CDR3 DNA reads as TGCAGCGTTGGGCAAGCAGAATTGATATATGAGCAGTTCTTC.

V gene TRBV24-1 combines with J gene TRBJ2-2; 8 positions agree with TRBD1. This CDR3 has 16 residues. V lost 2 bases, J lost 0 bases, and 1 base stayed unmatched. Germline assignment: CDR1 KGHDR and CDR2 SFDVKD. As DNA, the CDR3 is TGTGCCACCAGTGATTGGGGACAGGCGAACACCGGGGAGCTGTTTTTT. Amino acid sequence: CATSDWGQANTGELFF.

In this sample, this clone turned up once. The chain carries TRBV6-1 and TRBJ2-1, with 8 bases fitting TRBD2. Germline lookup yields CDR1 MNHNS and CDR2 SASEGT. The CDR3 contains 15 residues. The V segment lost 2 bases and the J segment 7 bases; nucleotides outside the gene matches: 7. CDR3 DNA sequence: TGTGCCAGCAGTGAACCGGGGAGCGGGGGAAATGAGCAGTTCTTC. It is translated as CASSEPGSGGNEQFF.

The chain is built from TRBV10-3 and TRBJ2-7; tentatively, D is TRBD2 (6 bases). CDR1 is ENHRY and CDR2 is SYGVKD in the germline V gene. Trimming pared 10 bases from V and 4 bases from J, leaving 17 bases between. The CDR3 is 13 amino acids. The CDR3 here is CATQPAGRYEQYF. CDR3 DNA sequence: TGTGCCACACAACCCGCGGGAAGGTACGAGCAGTACTTC.

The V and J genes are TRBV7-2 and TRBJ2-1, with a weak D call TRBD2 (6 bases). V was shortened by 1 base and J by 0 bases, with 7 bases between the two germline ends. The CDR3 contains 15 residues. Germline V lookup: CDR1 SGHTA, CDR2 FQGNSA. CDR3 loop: CASSLVAVSYNEQFF. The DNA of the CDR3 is TGTGCCAGCAGCTTAGTAGCGGTCTCCTACAATGAGCAGTTCTTC. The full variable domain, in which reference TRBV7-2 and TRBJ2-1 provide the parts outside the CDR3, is GAGVSQSPSNKVTEKGKDVELRCDPISGHTALYWYRQSLGQGLEFLIYFQGNSAPDKSGLPSDRFSAERTGGSVSTLTIQRTQQEDSAVYLCASSLVAVSYNEQFFGPGTRLTVL.

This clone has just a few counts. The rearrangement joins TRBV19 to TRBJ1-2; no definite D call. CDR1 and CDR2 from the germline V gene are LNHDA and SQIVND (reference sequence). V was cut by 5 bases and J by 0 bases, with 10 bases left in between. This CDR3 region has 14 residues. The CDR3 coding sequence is TGTGCCAGTAGTGCCTTAGAACCTAACTATGGCTACACCTTC. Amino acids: CASSALEPNYGYTF.

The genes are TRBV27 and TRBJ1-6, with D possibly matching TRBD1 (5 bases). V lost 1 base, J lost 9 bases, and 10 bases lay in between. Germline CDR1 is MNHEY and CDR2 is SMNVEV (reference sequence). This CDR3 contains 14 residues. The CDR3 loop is CASSLFGGRSPLHF. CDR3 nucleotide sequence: TGTGCCAGCAGTTTATTCGGGGGTCGTTCACCCCTCCACTTT.

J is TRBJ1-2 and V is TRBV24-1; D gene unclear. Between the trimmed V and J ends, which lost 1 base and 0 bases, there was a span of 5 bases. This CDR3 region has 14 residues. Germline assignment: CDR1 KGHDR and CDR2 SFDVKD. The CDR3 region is CATSDFPANYGYTF. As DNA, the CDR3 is TGTGCCACCAGTGATTTCCCGGCTAACTATGGCTACACCTTC.

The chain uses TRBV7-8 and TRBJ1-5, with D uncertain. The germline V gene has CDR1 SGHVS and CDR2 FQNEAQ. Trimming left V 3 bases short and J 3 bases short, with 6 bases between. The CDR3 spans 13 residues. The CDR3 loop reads CASSLEANQPQHF. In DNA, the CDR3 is TGTGCCAGCAGCTTGGAAGCCAATCAGCCCCAGCATTTT. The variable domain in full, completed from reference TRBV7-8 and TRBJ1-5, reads GAGVSQSPRYKVAKRGQDVALRCDPISGHVSLFWYQQALGQGPEFLTYFQNEAQLDKSGLPSDRFFAERPEGSVSTLKIQRTQQEDSAVYLCASSLEANQPQHFGDGTRLSIL.

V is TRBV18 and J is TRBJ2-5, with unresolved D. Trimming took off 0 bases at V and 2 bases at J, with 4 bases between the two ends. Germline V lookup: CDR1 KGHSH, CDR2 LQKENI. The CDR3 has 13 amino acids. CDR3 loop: CASSPPQQETQYF. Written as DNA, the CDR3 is TGTGCCAGCTCACCACCCCAACAAGAGACCCAGTACTTC.